This entry lists 8 T cell receptor beta chains sequenced from one sample in a study of shared clonotypes between healthy human individuals. This table comes from immunoSEQ multiplex PCR, and its TCRdb copy is limited to in-frame clones, with some not included. The data contain around 690,000 clones, 90% of them seen just once; the ten biggest clones take up 30% to 40%. Sequenced: memory CD8+ T cells from PBMCs. Subset of the sample: CD45RO+ cells pooled with CCR7-negative TemRA cells. The receptor source for this set is a man between 18 and 35 years old in good health. Some clones in this sample may be carry-over from other donors' samples.

The rearrangement links TRBV7-3 to TRBJ1-2; weak D call: TRBD1 (5 bases). Between the trimmed V and J ends, which lost 5 bases and 6 bases, there was a span of 13 bases. The V gene's germline CDR1 is SGHTA and CDR2 FQGTGA. The CDR3 is 13 residues long. As DNA, the CDR3 is TGTGCCAGCAGCCCCAGGGAGGGTGATGGCTACACCTTC. Protein: CASSPREGDGYTF.

The chain recombines TRBV19 with TRBJ1-4; D remains unclear. The CDR3 is made up of 11 amino acids. V lost 3 bases and J 8 bases, leaving 4 bases between the germline ends. The germline gives CDR1 LNHDA, CDR2 SQIVND (reference sequence). CDR3 DNA sequence: TGTGCCAGTAGTATGAGGGAAAAACTGTTTTTT. The encoded protein is CASSMREKLFF.

The CDR3 coding sequence is TGTGCCAGCAGTGAGAGACAGGGCTACGAGCAGTACTTC. Amino acid sequence: CASSERQGYEQYF. V is TRBV27 and J is TRBJ2-7; 7 bases are shared with TRBD1. CDR3 length equals 13 residues. Unmatched junction bases numbered 4, after V lost 5 bases and J lost 3 bases. Germline assignment: CDR1 MNHEY and CDR2 SMNVEV (reference sequence).

The chain recombines TRBV19 with TRBJ2-2; D perhaps matches TRBD2 (5 bases). The V and J ends lost 1 base and 3 bases respectively, with 21 bases between them. The germline CDR1 and CDR2 sequences are LNHDA and SQIVND (reference sequence). CDR3 length: 19 residues. Written as DNA, the CDR3 is TGTGCCAGTAGTATAGGGAGAGGGTGGACCCGAGGTGACACCGGGGAGCTGTTTTTT. Its protein product is CASSIGRGWTRGDTGELFF.

The V gene is TRBV30, the J gene TRBJ1-1; tentative D call: TRBD1 (5 bases). Germline V gene data show CDR1 as GTSNPN and CDR2 as SVGIG (reference sequence). The CDR3 length is 13 residues. Deletions cut 1 base from V and 5 bases from J, with 11 bases between. As DNA, the CDR3 is TGTGCCTGGAGTGCAGAGGGGTGGACTGAAGCTTTCTTT. Residues: CAWSAEGWTEAFF.

V usage is TRBV6-5 and J usage is TRBJ1-1; 9 nucleotides agree with TRBD1. The junction had 6 bases not matched to a gene; V was cut back by 0 bases and J by 4 bases. Germline loops: CDR1 MNHEY, CDR2 SVGAGI. CDR3 length: 16 residues. The CDR3 DNA is TGTGCCAGCAGTTACTCCGGGACAGGGCTAGGCACTGAAGCTTTCTTT. Its translation: CASSYSGTGLGTEAFF.

The chain couples TRBV7-9 to TRBJ2-1, with 7 nucleotides matching TRBD1. The germline V gene encodes CDR1 SEHNR and CDR2 FQNEAQ (reference sequence). Unmatched junction bases numbered 3, after V lost 1 base and J lost 12 bases. This CDR3 comprises 12 residues. DNA of the CDR3: TGTGCCAGCAGCTTAGATCGGACAGGGCAGTTCTTC. It encodes CASSLDRTGQFF.

This chain joins TRBV7-2 and TRBJ2-1; D is uncertain. Trimming cost V 0 bases and J 7 bases, with 7 bases left between them. Germline CDR1 is SGHTA and CDR2 is FQGNSA. The CDR3 has 13 residues. CDR3 region: CASSLALGNEQFF. As DNA, the CDR3 is TGTGCCAGCAGCTTAGCGCTGGGGAATGAGCAGTTCTTC.